This TCR beta chain originates from a study of identical twins. Findings and limits, study-wide: With abundant cord blood beta clonotypes, insertions were fewer; memory repertoires showed no such pattern.

There are many counts of this clonotype. The antigen is undetermined. Everyone who donated was a healthy Caucasian. Addition of a universal primer site occurred through template switching, and cDNA carried unique molecular identifiers. One entry per CDR3 protein, called by TCRdb with MiXCR from the 5' RACE reads. The sample records approximately 410,000 distinct CDR3 sequences, under 20% being singletons. The source material was naive T cells sorted from blood. The sequence came from a man aged 50-59 years in good health.

This CDR3 is CASSDASTDTQYF. The CDR3 nucleotides are TGCGCCAGCAGTGACGCGAGCACAGATACGCAGTATTTT. The chain recombines TRBV10-1 with TRBJ2-3; D is uncertain. Germline values: CDR1 WNHNN, CDR2 SYGVQD (reference sequence). The germline V and J ends were trimmed by 3 bases and 0 bases, with 4 bases remaining between them. The CDR3 has 13 amino acids.